Presented here are 8 T cell receptor beta chains from one specimen sequenced in a study of blood T cell repertoires in COVID-19. Sequencing was performed with immunoSEQ multiplex PCR; in TCRdb, only in-frame clones are kept and a portion is missing. This table holds 200,000 to 300,000 clones, 84% found once. The sample comprised peripheral blood. Receptor source: a man aged 45-65 years with acute or convalescent COVID-19.

The chain recombines TRBV29-1 with TRBJ2-2; D call uncertain. Trimming took off 0 bases at V and 7 bases at J, with 18 bases between the two ends. This CDR3 is 16 amino acids long. Germline V gives CDR1 SQVTM, CDR2 ANQGSEA. The CDR3 DNA reads as TGCAGCGTTGAAGATCAACTCGGGTCCCTGGGCGGGGAGCTGTTTTTT. The encoded protein is CSVEDQLGSLGGELFF.

The rearrangement uses TRBV19 and TRBJ2-7; 11 bases map to TRBD1. After removal of 6 bases from V and 3 bases from J, the junction contained 4 bases not matched to a gene. The germline CDR1 and CDR2 sequences are LNHDA and SQIVND (reference sequence). This CDR3 has 14 residues. The CDR3 here is CASSPDRGRYEQYF. CDR3 nucleotide sequence: TGTGCCAGTAGCCCGGACAGGGGGCGCTACGAGCAGTACTTC.

The chain combines TRBV28 with TRBJ1-2, with D possibly being TRBD1 (6 bases). Trimming left V 10 bases short and J 8 bases short, with 20 bases between. The CDR3 is 13 residues long. Germline CDR1 and CDR2: MDHEN and SYDVKM. The CDR3, as DNA: TGTGCCATCCAGGGGACACAGGGTATGGGCTACACCTTC. Its translation: CAIQGTQGMGYTF.

This clone appeared once. The chain employs TRBV30 and TRBJ1-6; the match to TRBD1 covers 8 bases. Looked up from germline, CDR1 is GTSNPN and CDR2 is SVGIG (reference sequence). The CDR3 length is 14 residues. The ends lost 3 bases at V and 9 bases at J; junction bases unmatched: 7. The DNA of the CDR3 is TGTGCCTGGAGCCGGGACAGGATCTCTTCACCCCTCCACTTT. It codes for CAWSRDRISSPLHF.

The chain joins TRBV9 to TRBJ2-1, with D uncertain. The CDR3 length is 12 residues. Germline CDR1 and CDR2: SGDLS and YYNGEE. V gave up 4 bases and J gave up 7 bases, with 9 bases separating them. The CDR3 protein is CASSPYRNEQFF. CDR3 DNA: TGTGCCAGCAGCCCTTATCGGAATGAGCAGTTCTTC.

The rearrangement links TRBV9 to TRBJ2-3; TRBD2 agrees at 10 bases. Germline loops: CDR1 SGDLS, CDR2 YYNGEE. This CDR3 is 13 amino acids long. J gave up 6 bases and V 8 bases, and 6 bases lay outside the gene matches. This CDR3 reads CARERGGLDTQYF. The CDR3 DNA reads TGTGCCAGGGAGCGGGGGGGCCTCGATACGCAGTATTTT.

This clone has a single count. The V gene is TRBV18, the J gene TRBJ1-2; perhaps TRBD1 as D (6 bases). CDR1 is KGHSH and CDR2 is LQKENI in the germline V gene. The CDR3 spans 12 residues. V dropped 4 bases and J dropped 9 bases, with 12 bases sitting between them. CDR3 nucleotide sequence: TGTGCCAGCTCACACCGACAGGAAAGCTACACCTTC. Translating gives CASSHRQESYTF.

The chain combines TRBV19 with TRBJ2-1, with 9 nucleotides matching TRBD2. CDR1 is LNHDA and CDR2 is SQIVND in the germline V gene (reference sequence). The length of the CDR3 is 17 residues. V dropped 1 base and J dropped 6; count of bases not matched to a gene: 10. This CDR3 is CASSIAIVSGSSNEQFF. CDR3 coding DNA: TGTGCCAGTAGTATAGCGATAGTTAGCGGGAGTAGCAATGAGCAGTTCTTC. The complete variable domain, with remaining parts taken from reference TRBV19 and TRBJ2-1, reads DGGITQSPKYLFRKEGQNVTLSCEQNLNHDAMYWYRQDPGQGLRLIYYSQIVNDFQKGDIAEGYSVSREKKESFPLTVTSAQKNPTAFYLCASSIAIVSGSSNEQFFGPGTRLTVL.